The 28 T cell receptor beta chains given below trace back to one sample, sequenced in a study of cytomegalovirus exposure and HLA in healthy donors. TCRdb's table, derived via immunoSEQ multiplex PCR, lists solely in-frame clones and lacks some. There are around 250,000 clones in the sample; roughly 90% occur only once, and around 0.34% lies in the top ten. Input material: PBMCs. These receptors came from a woman aged 18 to 35 in good health and CMV-seronegative.

The chain carries TRBV27 and TRBJ2-2; 7 nucleotides match TRBD2. The CDR3 extends over 15 amino acids. V gave up 2 bases and J gave up 3 bases; unmatched junction bases: 3. The germline gives CDR1 MNHEY, CDR2 SMNVEV (reference sequence). CDR3 DNA sequence: TGTGCCAGCAGTTTAAGGGGAGGGTACACCGGGGAGCTGTTTTTT. This gives the protein CASSLRGGYTGELFF.

The DNA for the CDR3 is TGTGCCAGCAGCACCGGACAGGGGACGGTTTCACCCCTCCACTTT. It is translated as CASSTGQGTVSPLHF. The rearrangement links TRBV28 to TRBJ1-6, with TRBD1 matching 9 bases. CDR3 length equals 15 residues. Per germline, CDR1 MDHEN and CDR2 SYDVKM. Trimming at V came to 6 bases and at J to 9 bases, leaving 9 bases not matched to a gene.

In this sample, this clone turned up a few times. The V gene is TRBV4-3, the J gene TRBJ1-2; a possible D gene is TRBD1 (6 bases). Trimming cost V 4 bases and J 3 bases, with 15 bases left between them. This CDR3 spans 15 amino acids. Per the germline V gene, CDR1 is LGHNA and CDR2 is YSLEER. The CDR3 here is CASSRRTAADYGYTF. In DNA form, the CDR3 reads TGCGCCAGCAGCCGACGGACAGCGGCCGACTATGGCTACACCTTC.

J is TRBJ2-7 and V is TRBV11-2; D gene uncertain. Trimming cost V 0 bases and J 2 bases, with 8 bases left between them. The CDR3 runs to 14 residues. Germline V gene data show CDR1 as SGHAT and CDR2 as FQNNGV. CDR3 amino acids: CASSLEAQTYEQYF. The CDR3 DNA reads TGTGCCAGCAGCTTAGAGGCCCAAACCTACGAGCAGTACTTC. Drawing the rest from reference TRBV11-2 and TRBJ2-7, the complete variable domain is EAGVAQSPRYKIIEKRQSVAFWCNPISGHATLYWYQQILGQGPKLLIQFQNNGVVDDSQLPKDRFSAERLKGVDSTLKIQPAKLEDSAVYLCASSLEAQTYEQYFGPGTRLTVT.

This chain uses TRBV11-2 with TRBJ2-1; tentatively, D is TRBD2 (5 bases). Germline CDR1 reads SGHAT; CDR2 reads FQNNGV. V was cut by 1 base and J by 6 bases, with 16 bases left in between. This CDR3 contains 16 residues. CDR3: CASSLAPEGALNEQFF. CDR3 nucleotide sequence: TGTGCCAGCAGCTTAGCCCCCGAGGGAGCGCTCAATGAGCAGTTCTTC.

V and J are TRBV29-1 and TRBJ1-5; 8 positions agree with TRBD1. V trimming: 4 bases; J trimming: 9 bases; junction bases outside the gene matches: 8. CDR3 length: 13 residues. Germline CDR1 and CDR2: SQVTM and ANQGSEA. In DNA, the CDR3 is TGCAGCGTTGGACAGGGGACAATTGGGCCCCAGCATTTT. Residues: CSVGQGTIGPQHF.

Worth noting for this clone: The same CDR3 can be traced to other DNA sequences in this sample. The rearrangement joins TRBV4-1 to TRBJ1-5; tentatively, D is TRBD1 (6 bases). Germline V lookup: CDR1 MGHRA, CDR2 YSYEKL. The CDR3 has 15 residues. Trimming shortened V by 0 bases and J by 2 bases, and 8 bases separated the two germline ends. In DNA, the CDR3 is TGCGCCAGCAGCCAAGAGGGGGCGGGCAATCAGCCCCAGCATTTT. Translating gives CASSQEGAGNQPQHF.

The chain carries TRBV27 and TRBJ2-2, with 7 bases matching TRBD1. J gave up 5 bases and V 5 bases, and 5 bases lay outside the gene matches. CDR1 is MNHEY, CDR2 SMNVEV, per germline (reference sequence). The CDR3 consists of 14 residues. The CDR3 DNA follows: TGTGCCAGCAGTGTGGGACAGAAGACCGGGGAGCTGTTTTTT. Translation: CASSVGQKTGELFF.

The chain links TRBV2 to TRBJ2-1, with 11 positions matching TRBD2. Germline CDR1 reads SNHLY; CDR2 reads FYNNEI. The CDR3 covers 13 residues. Germline trimming cut 4 bases from V and 7 bases from J; bases unmatched to any gene: 0. The CDR3 is CASSGLAGNEQFF. The CDR3 nucleotides are TGTGCCAGCAGTGGACTAGCGGGGAATGAGCAGTTCTTC.

The chain couples TRBV5-6 to TRBJ2-7; 8 nucleotides align to TRBD1. Germline CDR1 and CDR2: SGHDT and YYEEEE. CDR3 length equals 15 residues. V was pared by 3 bases and J by 0 bases, with 5 bases of the junction left unmatched. The CDR3 DNA follows: TGTGCCAGCAGCTCACGGGACAGGTCCTCCTACGAGCAGTACGTC. Its translation is CASSSRDRSSYEQYV.

The chain employs TRBV4-1 and TRBJ2-7, with TRBD1 identical over 9 bases. With V trimmed by 4 bases and J by 5 bases, 9 bases remained unmatched. CDR1 MGHRA and CDR2 YSYEKL come from the germline V gene. The length of the CDR3 is 15 residues. The CDR3 is CASSPPGQGPNEQYF. Written as DNA, the CDR3 is TGCGCCAGCAGCCCACCGGGACAGGGTCCCAACGAGCAGTACTTC.

This clone was picked up one time. This chain links TRBV19 with TRBJ2-1, with TRBD2 matching 11 bases. CDR1 and CDR2 from the germline V gene are LNHDA and SQIVND (reference sequence). The junction had 8 bases not matched to a gene; V was cut back by 3 bases and J by 4 bases. CDR3 size: 17 residues. The DNA for the CDR3 is TGTGCCAGTAGTATCCCCTTCGGGACTAGCGGATACAATGAGCAGTTCTTC. Its protein is CASSIPFGTSGYNEQFF.

This chain uses TRBV28 with TRBJ2-5; 14 bases are shared with TRBD2. Germline V gene sequence: CDR1 MDHEN, CDR2 SYDVKM. Trimming took 5 bases from V and 4 from J; bases not matched to a gene: 6. CDR3 length: 16 amino acids. CDR3 DNA: TGTGCCAGCAGTCGCATGACTAGCGGGGGGGCAGAGACCCAGTACTTC. Translated: CASSRMTSGGAETQYF.

The J gene is TRBJ2-3, the V gene TRBV7-6, with D uncertain. The CDR3 is made up of 13 amino acids. V lost 0 bases, J lost 11 bases, and 12 bases lay in between. Germline V gene data show CDR1 as SGHVS and CDR2 as FNYEAQ. In DNA, the CDR3 is TGTGCCAGCAGCTTAGCGCTAAACTATAAGCAGTATTTT. It translates to CASSLALNYKQYF.

V gene TRBV11-2 combines with J gene TRBJ2-3, with D tentatively TRBD2 (6 bases). CDR1 and CDR2 (germline): SGHAT, FQNNGV. The CDR3 has 14 amino acids. Deletions cut 3 bases from V and 0 bases from J, with 7 bases between. In nucleotides, the CDR3 is TGTGCCAGCAGCTTTGCGGGGAGCACAGATACGCAGTATTTT. This translates into CASSFAGSTDTQYF.

This clone is a singleton in its sample. The chain has TRBV7-9 and TRBJ1-1; TRBD1 is a possible D gene (5 bases). The CDR3 length is 13 residues. Trimming took 2 bases from V and 7 from J, leaving 11 bases between them. The germline V gene has CDR1 SEHNR and CDR2 FQNEAQ (reference sequence). Here the CDR3 DNA reads TGTGCCAGCAGCTTATTAGGGGCGCATGAAGCTTTCTTT. Translated, it gives CASSLLGAHEAFF.

This rearrangement joins TRBV5-5 to TRBJ1-2, with TRBD1 matching over 8 bases. With V trimmed by 1 base and J by 8 bases, 7 bases remained unmatched. Germline V gene lookup returns CDR1 SGHKS and CDR2 YYEKEE (reference sequence). CDR3 size: 14 residues. This chain's CDR3 is CASSLTGQGRGYTF. DNA for the CDR3: TGTGCCAGCAGCTTGACAGGACAGGGTCGAGGCTACACCTTC.

CDR3 nucleotide sequence: TGTGCCAGCAGTCCGAGACAGGGGCGAGTCTATGGCTACACCTTC. Its protein product is CASSPRQGRVYGYTF. The chain is built from TRBV27 and TRBJ1-2; 8 positions match TRBD1. Germline CDR1 and CDR2: MNHEY and SMNVEV (reference sequence). Trimming cost V 5 bases and J 4 bases; bases outside gene matches: 9. The length of the CDR3 is 15 residues.

This rearrangement joins TRBV19 to TRBJ1-5; 9 positions match TRBD1. Germline V CDR1 and CDR2: LNHDA, SQIVND (reference sequence). With V trimmed by 6 bases and J by 2 bases, 17 bases remained unmatched. The CDR3 length is 19 residues. The DNA for the CDR3 is TGTGCCAGTAGCCTCAGGGCCGGGACAGGGAGGGTTGGCAATCAGCCCCAGCATTTT. It translates to CASSLRAGTGRVGNQPQHF.

The sample holds a few counts of this clone. The rearrangement joins TRBV27 to TRBJ2-7; maybe TRBD1 (5 bases). V was pared by 1 base and J by 2 bases, with 9 bases between. The CDR3 extends over 14 amino acids. Germline V lookup: CDR1 MNHEY, CDR2 SMNVEV (reference sequence). The CDR3 coding sequence is TGTGCCAGCAGTTTATTGGGGCCTACCTACGAGCAGTACTTC. Translation: CASSLLGPTYEQYF.

This CDR3 reads CASRLAGQVFDTQYF. Here the CDR3 DNA reads TGTGCCAGCAGACTAGCGGGGCAGGTATTTGATACGCAGTATTTT. The chain recombines TRBV2 with TRBJ2-3; 10 bases fit TRBD2. This CDR3 has 15 amino acids. V lost 6 bases, J lost 6 bases, and 9 bases stayed unmatched. CDR1 is SNHLY and CDR2 is FYNNEI in the germline V gene.

This chain connects TRBV2 to TRBJ1-2, with D unresolved. The V and J ends lost 5 bases and 0 bases respectively, with 10 bases between them. CDR1 and CDR2 from the germline V gene are SNHLY and FYNNEI. The CDR3 is made up of 14 amino acids. CDR3 protein: CASSKEETNYGYTF. The CDR3 DNA is TGTGCCAGCAGTAAGGAGGAGACTAACTATGGCTACACCTTC.

The chain carries TRBV7-9 and TRBJ2-4; unclear D gene. CDR3 size: 14 residues. Germline CDR1 and CDR2: SEHNR and FQNEAQ (reference sequence). The V end was cut by 7 bases, the J end by 8 bases, with 18 bases between. CDR3 in amino acids: CASILPSKIDIQYF. The CDR3, as DNA: TGTGCCAGCATCCTTCCCTCTAAGATTGACATTCAGTACTTC. Using reference TRBV7-9 and TRBJ2-4 for the parts outside the CDR3, the full variable domain is DTGVSQNPRHKITKRGQNVTFRCDPISEHNRLYWYRQTLGQGPEFLTYFQNEAQLEKSRLLSDRFSAERPKGSFSTLEIQRTEQGDSAMYLCASILPSKIDIQYFGAGTRLSVL.

The chain combines TRBV27 with TRBJ1-5; 7 bases are shared with TRBD1. The CDR3 contains 16 residues. V was clipped by 6 bases and J by 3 bases; unmatched bases: 11. Germline CDR1 and CDR2: MNHEY and SMNVEV (reference sequence). The DNA of the CDR3 is TGTGCCAGCAGCCACCTTAACAGGGGTCTCAATCAGCCCCAGCATTTT. Translated, it gives CASSHLNRGLNQPQHF.

V usage is TRBV7-6 and J usage is TRBJ2-3; D gene uncertain. The CDR3 extends over 14 amino acids. Trimming shortened V by 5 bases and J by 3 bases, and 12 bases separated the two germline ends. Germline V CDR1 and CDR2: SGHVS, FNYEAQ. The CDR3 is CASSPDKDTDTQYF. CDR3 nucleotide sequence: TGTGCCAGCAGCCCCGACAAGGATACAGATACGCAGTATTTT.

This clone was recorded once. The rearrangement joins TRBV15 to TRBJ2-1, with 8 bases identical to TRBD2. The V gene's germline CDR1 is LNHNV and CDR2 YYDKDF (reference sequence). With 10 bases clipped from V and 3 bases from J, the junction kept 8 bases outside the gene matches. The CDR3 has 14 amino acids. The CDR3 region is CAILTSGNYNEQFF. The CDR3 DNA follows: TGTGCCATCCTTACTAGCGGTAACTACAATGAGCAGTTCTTC.

The chain combines TRBV16 with TRBJ1-2, with TRBD1 identical over 8 bases. V lost 6 bases to trimming and J lost 8 bases; unmatched junction nucleotides: 8. The CDR3 loop spans 13 amino acids. The germline V gene encodes CDR1 KGHSY and CDR2 FQNENV. This CDR3 reads CASRPTGVRGYTF. The CDR3 bases are TGTGCCAGCAGACCGACAGGGGTGCGAGGCTACACCTTC.

This clone was observed a few times. The chain uses TRBV6-4 and TRBJ2-2, with D maybe TRBD1 (6 bases). Trimming pared 2 bases from V and 3 bases from J, leaving 16 bases between. CDR3 length equals 17 residues. Per the germline V gene, CDR1 is MRHNA and CDR2 is SNTAGT. CDR3 sequence: CASSDTQNSGDTGELFF. Here the CDR3 DNA reads TGTGCCAGCAGTGACACTCAAAATTCAGGGGACACCGGGGAGCTGTTTTTT.